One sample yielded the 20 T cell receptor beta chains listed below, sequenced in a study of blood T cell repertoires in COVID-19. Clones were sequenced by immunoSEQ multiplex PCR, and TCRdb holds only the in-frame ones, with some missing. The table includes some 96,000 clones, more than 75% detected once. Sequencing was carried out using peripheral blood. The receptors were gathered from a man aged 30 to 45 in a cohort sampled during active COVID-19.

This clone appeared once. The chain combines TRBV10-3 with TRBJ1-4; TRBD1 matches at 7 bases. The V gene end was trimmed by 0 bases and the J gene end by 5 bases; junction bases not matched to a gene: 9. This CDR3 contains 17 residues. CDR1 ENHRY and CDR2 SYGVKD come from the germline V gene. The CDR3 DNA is TGTGCCATCAGTGAGTCCCTATTCGACAGGGAAAATGAAAAACTGTTTTTT. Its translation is CAISESLFDRENEKLFF.

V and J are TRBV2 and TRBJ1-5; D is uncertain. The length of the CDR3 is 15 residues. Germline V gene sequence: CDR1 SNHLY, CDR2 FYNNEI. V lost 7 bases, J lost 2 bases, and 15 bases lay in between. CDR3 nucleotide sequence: TGTGCCAGCATTCGATCGGTAGTCGGCAATCAGCCCCAGCATTTT. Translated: CASIRSVVGNQPQHF.

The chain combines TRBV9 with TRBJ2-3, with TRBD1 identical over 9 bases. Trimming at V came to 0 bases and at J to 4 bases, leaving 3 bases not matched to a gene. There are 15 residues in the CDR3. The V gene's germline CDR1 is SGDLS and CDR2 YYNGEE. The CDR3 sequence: CASSVGTGVADTQYF. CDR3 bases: TGTGCCAGCAGCGTAGGGACAGGGGTGGCAGATACGCAGTATTTT. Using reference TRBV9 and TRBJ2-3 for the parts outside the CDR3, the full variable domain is DSGVTQTPKHLITATGQRVTLRCSPRSGDLSVYWYQQSLDQGLQFLIQYYNGEERAKGNILERFSAQQFPDLHSELNLSSLELGDSALYFCASSVGTGVADTQYFGPGTRLTVL.

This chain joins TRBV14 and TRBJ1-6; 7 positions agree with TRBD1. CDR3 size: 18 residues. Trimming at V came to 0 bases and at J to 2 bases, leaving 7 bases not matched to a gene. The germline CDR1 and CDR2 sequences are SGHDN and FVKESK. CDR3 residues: CASSQDPPTGTYNSPLHF. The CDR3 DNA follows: TGTGCCAGCAGCCAAGACCCCCCGACAGGGACCTATAATTCACCCCTCCACTTT.

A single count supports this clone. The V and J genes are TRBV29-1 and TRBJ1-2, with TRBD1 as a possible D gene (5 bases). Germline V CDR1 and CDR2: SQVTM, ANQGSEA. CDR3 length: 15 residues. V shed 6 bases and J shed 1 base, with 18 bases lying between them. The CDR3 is CSVGPRQNINYGYTF. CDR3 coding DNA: TGCAGCGTCGGCCCACGACAGAATATTAACTATGGCTACACCTTC.

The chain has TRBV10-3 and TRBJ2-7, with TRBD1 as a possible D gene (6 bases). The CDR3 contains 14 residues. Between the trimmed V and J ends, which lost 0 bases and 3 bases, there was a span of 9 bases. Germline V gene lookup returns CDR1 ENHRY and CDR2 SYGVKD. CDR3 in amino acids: CAISESTGSYEQYF. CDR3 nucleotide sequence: TGTGCCATCAGTGAGTCTACAGGGAGCTACGAGCAGTACTTC.

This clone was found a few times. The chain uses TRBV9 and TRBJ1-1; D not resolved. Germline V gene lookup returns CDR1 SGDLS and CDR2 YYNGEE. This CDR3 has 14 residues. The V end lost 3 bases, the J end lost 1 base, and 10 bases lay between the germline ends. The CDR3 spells CASSGDTTNTEAFF. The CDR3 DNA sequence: TGTGCCAGCAGCGGCGACACAACGAACACTGAAGCTTTCTTT.

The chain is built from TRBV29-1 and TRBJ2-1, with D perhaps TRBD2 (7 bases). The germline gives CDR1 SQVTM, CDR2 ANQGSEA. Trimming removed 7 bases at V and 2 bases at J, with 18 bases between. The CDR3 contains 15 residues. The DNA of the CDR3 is TGCAGCGCCCGACGAGGGGGGGATCCCTACAATGAGCAGTTCTTC. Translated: CSARRGGDPYNEQFF.

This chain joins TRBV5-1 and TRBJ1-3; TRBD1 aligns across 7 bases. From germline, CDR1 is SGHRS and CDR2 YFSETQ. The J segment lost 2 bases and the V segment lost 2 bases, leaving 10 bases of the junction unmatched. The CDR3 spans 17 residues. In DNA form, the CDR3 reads TGCGCCAGCAGCTTTGCCAGGGGGGATGAAACTGGAAACACCATATATTTT. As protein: CASSFARGDETGNTIYF.

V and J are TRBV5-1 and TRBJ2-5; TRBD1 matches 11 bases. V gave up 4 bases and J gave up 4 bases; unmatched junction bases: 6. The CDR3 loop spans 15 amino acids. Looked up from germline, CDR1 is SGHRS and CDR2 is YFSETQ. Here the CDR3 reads CASSPAGTGGETQYF. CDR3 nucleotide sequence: TGCGCCAGCAGCCCGGCCGGGACAGGGGGAGAGACCCAGTACTTC.

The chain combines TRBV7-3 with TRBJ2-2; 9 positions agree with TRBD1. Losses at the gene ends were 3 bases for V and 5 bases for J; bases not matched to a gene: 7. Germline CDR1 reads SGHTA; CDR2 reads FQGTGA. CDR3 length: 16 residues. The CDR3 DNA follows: TGTGCCAGCAGCTTGAGGGGACAGGGAAAAACCGGGGAGCTGTTTTTT. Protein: CASSLRGQGKTGELFF.

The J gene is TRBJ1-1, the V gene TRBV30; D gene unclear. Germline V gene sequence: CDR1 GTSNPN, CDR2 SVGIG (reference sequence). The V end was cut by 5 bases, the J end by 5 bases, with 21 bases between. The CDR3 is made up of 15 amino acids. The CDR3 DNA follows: TGTGCCTGGGCGAACAGAAAAGGCCGCTGGACTGAAGCTTTCTTT. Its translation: CAWANRKGRWTEAFF.

CDR3 residues: CASSPKTGDHGYTF. CDR3 nucleotides: TGTGCCAGCAGCCCGAAGACAGGGGATCATGGCTACACCTTC. The V call is TRBV7-8, the J call TRBJ1-2, with 8 bases aligning to TRBD1. The CDR3 contains 14 residues. Germline trimming cut 5 bases from V and 6 bases from J; bases unmatched to any gene: 8. CDR1 is SGHVS, CDR2 FQNEAQ, per germline.

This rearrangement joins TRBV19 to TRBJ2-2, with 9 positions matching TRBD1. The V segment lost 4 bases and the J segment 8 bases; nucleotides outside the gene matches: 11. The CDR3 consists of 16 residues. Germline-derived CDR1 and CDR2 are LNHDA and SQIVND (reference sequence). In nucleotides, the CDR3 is TGTGCCAGTAGTAGCCCGGGACAGGGATCACCTGGGGAGCTGTTTTTT. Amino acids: CASSSPGQGSPGELFF.

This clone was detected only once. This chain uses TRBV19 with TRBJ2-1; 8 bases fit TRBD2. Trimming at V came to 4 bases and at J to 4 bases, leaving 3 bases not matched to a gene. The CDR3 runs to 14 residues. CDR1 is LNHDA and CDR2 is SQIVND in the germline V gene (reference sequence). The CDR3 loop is CASSRLARYNEQFF. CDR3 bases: TGTGCCAGTAGTAGACTAGCGAGGTACAATGAGCAGTTCTTC.

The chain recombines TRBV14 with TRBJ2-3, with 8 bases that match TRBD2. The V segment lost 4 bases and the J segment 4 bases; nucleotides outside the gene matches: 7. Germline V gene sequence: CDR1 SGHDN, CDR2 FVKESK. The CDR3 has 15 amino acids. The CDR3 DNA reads TGTGCCAGCAGCCCTGAGACTAGCGTCCCAGATACGCAGTATTTT. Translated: CASSPETSVPDTQYF.

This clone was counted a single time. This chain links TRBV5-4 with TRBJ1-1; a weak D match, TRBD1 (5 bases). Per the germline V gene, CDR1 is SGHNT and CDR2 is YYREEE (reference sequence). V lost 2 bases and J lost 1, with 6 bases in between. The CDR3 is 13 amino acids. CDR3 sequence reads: CASSFDRNTEAFF. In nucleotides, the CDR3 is TGTGCCAGCAGCTTTGACAGGAACACTGAAGCTTTCTTT.

The DNA of the CDR3 is TGTGCCAGCAGCGACGACAGGGCTCAACTTGGCGAGCAGTACTTC. Protein product: CASSDDRAQLGEQYF. The chain employs TRBV7-9 and TRBJ2-7; 7 bases are shared with TRBD1. The germline CDR1 and CDR2 sequences are SEHNR and FQNEAQ (reference sequence). Unmatched junction bases numbered 13, after V lost 5 bases and J lost 6 bases. This CDR3 is built from 15 residues.

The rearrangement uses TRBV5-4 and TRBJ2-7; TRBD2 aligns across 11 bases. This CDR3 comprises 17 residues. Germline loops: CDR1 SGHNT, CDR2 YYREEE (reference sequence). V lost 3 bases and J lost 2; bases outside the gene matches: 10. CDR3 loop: CASSSDPVAGGPYEQYF. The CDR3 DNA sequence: TGTGCCAGCAGCTCCGATCCGGTAGCGGGGGGGCCCTACGAGCAGTACTTC.

The CDR3: CASSQGGQGGNTGELFF. CDR3 DNA sequence: TGCGCCAGCAGCCAAGGTGGACAGGGTGGGAACACCGGGGAGCTGTTTTTT. This chain connects TRBV4-1 to TRBJ2-2, with 8 bases that match TRBD1. Per the germline V gene, CDR1 is MGHRA and CDR2 is YSYEKL. CDR3 size: 17 residues. The ends lost 1 base at V and 1 base at J; junction bases unmatched: 5.